The TCR beta chain under discussion was sequenced for a study of early T cells in non-severe SARS-CoV-2 infection. TCRdb processed the 5' RACE reads anew with MiXCR; each CDR3 protein has one entry. The sample records around 60,000 distinct CDR3 sequences, roughly an eighth being singletons. Per germline, CDR1 MNHEY and CDR2 SMNVEV (reference sequence). Trimming removed 5 bases from V and 0 bases from J, with 23 bases in between. CDR3 length equals 20 residues. V gene TRBV27 combines with J gene TRBJ2-6; D is ambiguous. The clonotype comes from an adult who was a healthcare worker with PCR-confirmed SARS-CoV-2 infection or an uninfected control (not recorded which). The sample taken for sequencing was whole blood. The CDR3 here is CASSPSPIGAAYSGANVLTF. CDR3 DNA: TGTGCCAGCAGTCCCTCACCGATCGGCGCAGCGTACTCTGGGGCCAACGTCCTGACTTTC.